This T cell receptor (beta chain) emerged from a study of shared clonotypes between healthy human individuals. The CDR3 extends over 15 amino acids. Germline CDR1 SGHTA, CDR2 FQGNSA. Trimming took off 3 bases at V and 7 bases at J, with 15 bases between the two ends. Produced via immunoSEQ multiplex PCR; TCRdb's table is partial and in-frame only. Of millions of clones listed, 85% to 95% are singletons. The chain employs TRBV7-2 and TRBJ1-4, with D perhaps matching TRBD1 (6 bases). The sample taken for sequencing was naive CD4+ T cells sorted from blood. Indicated subset: CD45RA+ positively selected. The sequence derives from a man in his late teens or twenties in good health. The CDR3: CASSFVVGAGEKLFF. CDR3 DNA: TGTGCCAGCAGCTTTGTTGTGGGGGCCGGTGAAAAACTGTTTTTT.